Below are 23 T cell receptor beta chains sequenced from a single sample in a study of blood T cell repertoires in COVID-19. Clones were sequenced by immunoSEQ multiplex PCR, and TCRdb holds only the in-frame ones, with some missing. The table lists over 200,000 clones, approximately 90% of them singletons. Sequenced material: peripheral blood. These receptors were taken from a man aged 25 to 45 with COVID-19, enrolled during active disease.

The V gene is TRBV5-1, the J gene TRBJ1-1; D possibly corresponds to TRBD1 (5 bases). Deletions cut 0 bases from V and 3 bases from J, with 9 bases between. The germline CDR1 and CDR2 sequences are SGHRS and YFSETQ. CDR3 size: 14 residues. The CDR3 loop reads CASSLVGGDTEAFF. The CDR3 coding sequence is TGCGCCAGCAGCTTGGTTGGAGGGGACACTGAAGCTTTCTTT.

This chain uses TRBV7-9 with TRBJ1-6; D not resolved. This CDR3 region has 14 residues. Per the germline V gene, CDR1 is SEHNR and CDR2 is FQNEAQ (reference sequence). V was pared by 1 base and J by 9 bases, with 10 bases between. The CDR3 protein is CASSLGGNLSPLHF. CDR3 bases: TGTGCCAGCAGCTTAGGAGGGAACCTTTCACCCCTCCACTTT.

V usage is TRBV7-9 and J usage is TRBJ1-2; D gene unclear. V was cut by 1 base and J by 4 bases, with 7 bases left in between. The CDR3 is 13 residues long. Germline loops: CDR1 SEHNR, CDR2 FQNEAQ (reference sequence). Written as DNA, the CDR3 is TGTGCCAGCAGCTTAGGGCAGGTCTATGGCTACACCTTC. Translating it yields CASSLGQVYGYTF.

The chain carries TRBV27 and TRBJ1-3, with 9 bases matching TRBD1. Trimming at V came to 11 bases and at J to 0 bases, leaving 5 bases not matched to a gene. From germline, CDR1 is MNHEY and CDR2 SMNVEV (reference sequence). CDR3 size: 14 residues. The CDR3 here is CAGTDRGSGNTIYF. The CDR3 DNA follows: TGTGCCGGCACGGACAGGGGCTCTGGAAACACCATATATTTT.

The V gene is TRBV6-2 or TRBV6-3, the J gene TRBJ2-7, with 15 nucleotides matching TRBD2. Germline values: CDR1 MNHEY, CDR2 SVGEGT. The junction had 23 bases not matched to a gene; V was cut back by 7 bases and J by 4 bases. The CDR3 consists of 21 residues. CDR3 in DNA: TGTGCCAGCACCCCCGGGACTAGCGGGAGGACTTTCCTGACTTTGGAATACGAGCAGTACTTC. It is translated as CASTPGTSGRTFLTLEYEQYF.

The rearrangement uses TRBV28 and TRBJ2-1; 11 nucleotides align to TRBD2. In germline, CDR1 is MDHEN, CDR2 SYDVKM. The junction had 7 bases not matched to a gene; V was cut back by 6 bases and J by 3 bases. There are 16 residues in the CDR3. DNA for the CDR3: TGTGCCAGCAGCCGATTCCTAGCGGGGGGCTACAATGAGCAGTTCTTC. It is translated as CASSRFLAGGYNEQFF.

This chain joins TRBV5-1 and TRBJ2-3; 7 bases match TRBD1. V shed 2 bases and J 0 bases; nucleotides not matched to a gene: 9. Germline CDR1 and CDR2: SGHRS and YFSETQ. There are 17 residues in the CDR3. The CDR3 DNA reads TGCGCCAGCAGCTTAGAGACTGGACAGGTTAGCACAGATACGCAGTATTTT. Amino acids: CASSLETGQVSTDTQYF.

The CDR3 DNA follows: TGTGCCAGCAGCTTAGGCGGACAGGGATCAATGTACGAGCAGTACTTC. It translates to CASSLGGQGSMYEQYF. The chain employs TRBV7-3 and TRBJ2-7; TRBD1 aligns across 8 bases. After removal of 2 bases from V and 4 bases from J, the junction contained 10 bases not matched to a gene. Looked up from germline, CDR1 is SGHTA and CDR2 is FQGTGA. This CDR3 has 16 amino acids.

CDR3 protein: CASSISTGYYGYTF. The CDR3, as DNA: TGTGCCAGTAGTATATCGACAGGGTACTATGGCTACACCTTC. The rearrangement uses TRBV19 and TRBJ1-2; 7 nucleotides align to TRBD1. The CDR3 runs to 14 residues. CDR1 and CDR2 from the germline V gene are LNHDA and SQIVND (reference sequence). The junction had 3 bases not matched to a gene; V was cut back by 2 bases and J by 3 bases. Looking up the rest from reference TRBV19 and TRBJ1-2 gives the full variable domain: DGGITQSPKYLFRKEGQNVTLSCEQNLNHDAMYWYRQDPGQGLRLIYYSQIVNDFQKGDIAEGYSVSREKKESFPLTVTSAQKNPTAFYLCASSISTGYYGYTFGSGTRLTVV.

This chain links TRBV10-3 with TRBJ1-2, with 7 bases aligning to TRBD1. J gave up 6 bases and V 6 bases, and 7 bases lay outside the gene matches. The CDR3 has 13 residues. Germline assignment: CDR1 ENHRY and CDR2 SYGVKD. CDR3: CAIRSEGANGYTF. The DNA for the CDR3 is TGTGCCATCAGATCCGAGGGGGCAAATGGCTACACCTTC.

The rearrangement joins TRBV6-6 to TRBJ1-2, with a possible D match to TRBD1 (5 bases). The germline CDR1 and CDR2 sequences are MNHNY and SVGAGI (reference sequence). Trimming removed 2 bases at V and 1 base at J, with 11 bases between. The CDR3 spans 15 residues. CDR3 DNA sequence: TGTGCCAGCAGTTACGGCCAGGGTGTTAACTATGGCTACACCTTC. Residues: CASSYGQGVNYGYTF.

This clone was detected once. J is TRBJ1-2 and V is TRBV7-2, with 7 bases fitting TRBD1. This CDR3 is built from 16 residues. CDR1 and CDR2 from the germline V gene are SGHTA and FQGNSA. V dropped 5 bases and J dropped 1; count of bases not matched to a gene: 10. DNA for the CDR3: TGTGCCAGCAGCCCGACAGGGTTTACTGTTAACTATGGCTACACCTTC. Translating it yields CASSPTGFTVNYGYTF.

The chain recombines TRBV6-5 with TRBJ2-1, with TRBD1 matching 11 bases. This CDR3 is built from 15 residues. Germline values: CDR1 MNHEY, CDR2 SVGAGI. Trimming at V came to 6 bases and at J to 5 bases, leaving 6 bases not matched to a gene. The CDR3 loop reads CASRDRGPVHNEQFF. The DNA for the CDR3 is TGTGCCAGCAGGGACAGGGGGCCAGTCCACAATGAGCAGTTCTTC.

The chain employs TRBV18 and TRBJ1-2, with D maybe TRBD1 (6 bases). Germline CDR1 KGHSH, CDR2 LQKENI. V dropped 2 bases and J dropped 2 bases, with 9 bases sitting between them. This CDR3 is 14 amino acids long. CDR3 bases: TGTGCCAGCTCACCAAGCACAGGGAACTATGGCTACACCTTC. Translation: CASSPSTGNYGYTF.

The chain has TRBV2 and TRBJ2-1; D is possibly TRBD1 (6 bases). Per germline, CDR1 SNHLY and CDR2 FYNNEI. The length of the CDR3 is 16 residues. V was trimmed by 7 bases and J by 4 bases, leaving 20 bases between them. Written as DNA, the CDR3 is TGTGCCAGCAAACGAACGGGGACACAAAATTACAATGAGCAGTTCTTC. This translates into CASKRTGTQNYNEQFF.

The chain couples TRBV9 to TRBJ2-1, with 8 bases identical to TRBD2. Per germline, CDR1 SGDLS and CDR2 YYNGEE. The CDR3 runs 16 residues. Trimming removed 0 bases from V and 9 bases from J; junction bases left unmatched: 11. This chain's CDR3 is CASSVAVAGRVFEQFF. Written as DNA, the CDR3 is TGTGCCAGCAGCGTAGCCGTAGCGGGGCGGGTTTTTGAGCAGTTCTTC.

V usage is TRBV5-6 and J usage is TRBJ1-1, with a weak D call TRBD1 (6 bases). The V gene's germline CDR1 is SGHDT and CDR2 YYEEEE. There are 14 residues in the CDR3. V was pared by 4 bases and J by 2 bases, with 12 bases between. DNA of the CDR3: TGTGCCAGCAGCCGGACAGACCTTAACACTGAAGCTTTCTTT. Protein: CASSRTDLNTEAFF.

The chain employs TRBV29-1 and TRBJ2-7, with 7 positions matching TRBD1. Trimming at V came to 6 bases and at J to 4 bases, leaving 12 bases not matched to a gene. This CDR3 is 14 amino acids long. Germline V gene data show CDR1 as SQVTM and CDR2 as ANQGSEA. The CDR3 region is CSVLQQGRLYEQYF. CDR3 DNA sequence: TGCAGCGTCCTCCAACAGGGGAGACTATACGAGCAGTACTTC.

The chain combines TRBV6-5 with TRBJ2-2, with 7 bases that match TRBD1. V was pared by 5 bases and J by 1 base, with 4 bases of the junction left unmatched. From germline, CDR1 is MNHEY and CDR2 SVGAGI. This CDR3 comprises 15 residues. The CDR3 reads CASSHYRGNTGELFF. The DNA for the CDR3 is TGTGCCAGCAGTCATTACAGGGGGAACACCGGGGAGCTGTTTTTT.

The V and J genes are TRBV19 and TRBJ1-2, with 11 bases identical to TRBD1. Germline CDR1 and CDR2: LNHDA and SQIVND (reference sequence). This CDR3 region has 14 residues. Trimming took 6 bases from V and 7 from J; bases not matched to a gene: 7. CDR3 sequence (DNA): TGTGCCAGTAGAATGCTCGGGACAGGGGGTGGCTACACCTTC. This gives the protein CASRMLGTGGGYTF. The variable domain in full, completed from reference TRBV19 and TRBJ1-2, reads DGGITQSPKYLFRKEGQNVTLSCEQNLNHDAMYWYRQDPGQGLRLIYYSQIVNDFQKGDIAEGYSVSREKKESFPLTVTSAQKNPTAFYLCASRMLGTGGGYTFGSGTRLTVV.

This chain links TRBV5-1 with TRBJ2-1, with D possibly matching TRBD2 (6 bases). The CDR3 contains 14 residues. Germline-derived CDR1 and CDR2 are SGHRS and YFSETQ. The V end was cut by 6 bases, the J end by 2 bases, with 12 bases between. CDR3 sequence reads: CASKDGGPYNEQFF. CDR3 nucleotides: TGCGCCAGCAAAGACGGGGGTCCCTACAATGAGCAGTTCTTC. Using reference TRBV5-1 and TRBJ2-1 for the parts outside the CDR3, the full variable domain is KAGVTQTPRYLIKTRGQQVTLSCSPISGHRSVSWYQQTPGQGLQFLFEYFSETQRNKGNFPGRFSGRQFSNSRSEMNVSTLELGDSALYLCASKDGGPYNEQFFGPGTRLTVL.

The chain has TRBV9 and TRBJ2-1, with TRBD2 matching 8 bases. The junction had 10 bases not matched to a gene; V was cut back by 2 bases and J by 9 bases. Germline assignment: CDR1 SGDLS and CDR2 YYNGEE. The CDR3 runs 15 residues. The CDR3 loop is CASSVGASGLFEQFF. CDR3 coding DNA: TGTGCCAGCAGCGTCGGGGCTAGCGGGTTGTTTGAGCAGTTCTTC.

The rearrangement links TRBV2 to TRBJ1-5; 8 nucleotides match TRBD1. V was pared by 4 bases and J by 6 bases, with 8 bases of the junction left unmatched. This CDR3 spans 15 amino acids. Germline CDR1 is SNHLY and CDR2 is FYNNEI. As DNA, the CDR3 is TGTGCCAGCAGTGCCGGACAGGGTCGAGGTCAGCCCCAGCATTTT. Protein sequence: CASSAGQGRGQPQHF.